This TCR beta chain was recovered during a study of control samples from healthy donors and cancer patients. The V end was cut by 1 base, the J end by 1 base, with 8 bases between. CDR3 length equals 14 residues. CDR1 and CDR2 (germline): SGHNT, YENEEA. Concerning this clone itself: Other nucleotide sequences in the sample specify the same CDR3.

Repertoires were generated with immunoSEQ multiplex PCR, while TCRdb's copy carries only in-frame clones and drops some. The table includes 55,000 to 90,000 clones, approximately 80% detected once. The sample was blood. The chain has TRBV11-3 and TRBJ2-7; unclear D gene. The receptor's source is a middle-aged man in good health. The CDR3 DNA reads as TGTGCCAGCAGCTTAGTTCGCAGTTCCTACGAGCAGTACTTC. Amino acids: CASSLVRSSYEQYF.